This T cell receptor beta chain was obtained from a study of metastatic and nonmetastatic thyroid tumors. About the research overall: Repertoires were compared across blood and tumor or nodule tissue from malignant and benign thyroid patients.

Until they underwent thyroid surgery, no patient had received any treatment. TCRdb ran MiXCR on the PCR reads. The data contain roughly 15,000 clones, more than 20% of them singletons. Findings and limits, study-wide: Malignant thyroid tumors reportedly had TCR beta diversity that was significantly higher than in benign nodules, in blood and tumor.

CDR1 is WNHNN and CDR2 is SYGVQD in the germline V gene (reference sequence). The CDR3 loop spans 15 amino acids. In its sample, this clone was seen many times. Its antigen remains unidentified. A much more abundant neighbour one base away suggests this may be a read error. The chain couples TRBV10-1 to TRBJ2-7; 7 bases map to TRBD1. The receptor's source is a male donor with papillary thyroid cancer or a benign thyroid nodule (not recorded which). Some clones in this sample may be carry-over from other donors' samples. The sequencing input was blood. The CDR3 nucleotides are TGCGCCAGCGGTGAGAGCTCTCTACAGGGGACCGAGCAGTACTTC. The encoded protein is CASGESSLQGTEQYF.